The T cell receptor (beta chain) under discussion was sequenced for a study of shared clonotypes between healthy human individuals. Genomic DNA (from each subset) was split evenly across several immunoSEQ plates. Under the authors' procedure: Without quality scores, immunoSEQ junctional reads could not be filtered like full-length reads. The table came from immunoSEQ multiplex PCR; TCRdb's copy has only in-frame clones and leaves some out. That table supplies the V and J calls and clone size; D and trimming were determined from the DNA. The sample lists around 2,000,000 clones, 93% occurring once. CD45RO negativity and positive selection for CCR7 defined naive CD8 cells, a population that excluded terminally differentiated effector memory CD45RA+ cells. The source material was naive CD8+ T cells from PBMCs. The receptor's source is a man younger than 35 in good health. Some clones in this sample may be carry-over from other donors' samples.

As DNA, the CDR3 is TGTGCCAGCAGCTTGGGCGGGGAGAGGTGGGATACGCAGTATTTT. Its translation is CASSLGGERWDTQYF. This chain connects TRBV7-9 to TRBJ2-3, with D possibly matching TRBD2 (6 bases). Germline CDR1 and CDR2: SEHNR and FQNEAQ (reference sequence). The CDR3 runs 15 residues. The V gene lost 3 bases and the J gene lost 6 bases, with 16 bases spanning the gap.